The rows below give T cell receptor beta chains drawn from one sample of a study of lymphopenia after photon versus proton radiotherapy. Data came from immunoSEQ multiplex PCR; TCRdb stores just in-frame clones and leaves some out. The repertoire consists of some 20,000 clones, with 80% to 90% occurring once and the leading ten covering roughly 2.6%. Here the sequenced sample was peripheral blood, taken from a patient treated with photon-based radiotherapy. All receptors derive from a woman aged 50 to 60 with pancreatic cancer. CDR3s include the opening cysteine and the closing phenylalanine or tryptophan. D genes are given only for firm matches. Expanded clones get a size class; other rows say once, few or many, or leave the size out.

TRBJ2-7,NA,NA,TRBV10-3,TGTGCCATCAGCGCAGACAGAGATAGCTCCTACGAGCAGTACTTC,CAISADRDSSYEQYF
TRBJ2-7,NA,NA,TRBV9,TGTGCCAGCAGCGTATTGGGAGGAGGCTACGAGCAGTACTTC,CASSVLGGGYEQYF
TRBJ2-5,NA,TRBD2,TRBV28,TGTGCCAGCAGTCTCGGACTAGCGGGAGAGACCCAGTACTTC,CASSLGLAGETQYF
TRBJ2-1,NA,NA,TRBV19,TGTGCCAGTAGATCGCTCGTCGGAAAATGGGGGGTTGAGCAGTTCTTC,CASRSLVGKWGVEQFF
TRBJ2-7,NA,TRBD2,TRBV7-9,TGTGCCAGCAGCCCCCAGTTAGCGGGGAACTACGAGCAGTACTTC,CASSPQLAGNYEQYF
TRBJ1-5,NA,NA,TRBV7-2,TGTGCCAGCAGCTTCAAGGGTGGGGAAACGTCTGTGCCCCAGCATTTT,CASSFKGGETSVPQHF
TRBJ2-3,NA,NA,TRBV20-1,TGCAGTGCTAGACTCACAGATACGCAGTATTTT,CSARLTDTQYF
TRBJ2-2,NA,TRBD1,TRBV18,TGTGCCAGTTCGGAGACAGGGGGCTTCACCGGGGAGCTGTTTTTT,CASSETGGFTGELFF
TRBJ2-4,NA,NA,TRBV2,TGTGCCAGCAGGTTGGAATCTTTAGCCAAAAACATTCAGTACTTC,CASRLESLAKNIQYF
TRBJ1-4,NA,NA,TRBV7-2,TGTGCCAGCAGCGGCAGTAAGGCTGAAAAACTGTTTTTT,CASSGSKAEKLFF
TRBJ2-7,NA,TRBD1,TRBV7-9,TGTGCCAGCAGCGGAACAGGGGGAGGCGAGCAGTACTTC,CASSGTGGGEQYF
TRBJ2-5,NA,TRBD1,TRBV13,TGTGCCAGCAGCTGGGGACAGGGTACGCGGGAGACCCAGTACTTC,CASSWGQGTRETQYF
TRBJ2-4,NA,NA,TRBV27,TGTGCCAGCGGGAGTCAGGGACGAAACATTCAGTACTTC,CASGSQGRNIQYF
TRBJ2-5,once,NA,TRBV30,TGTGCCTCACCCTTCGACAGCCAAGAGACCCAGTACTTC,CASPFDSQETQYF
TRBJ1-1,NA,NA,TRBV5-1,TGCGCCAGCAGCTTGGCGGGACAGAACACTGAAGCTTTCTTT,CASSLAGQNTEAFF
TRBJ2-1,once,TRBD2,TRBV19,TGTGCCAGTAGTACAACGACTAGCGGCCTTTTCTTC,CASSTTTSGLFF
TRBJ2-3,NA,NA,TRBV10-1,TGCGCCAGCACTAAACCTCTTTTTTCCGGGAACACAGATACGCAGTATTTT,CASTKPLFSGNTDTQYF
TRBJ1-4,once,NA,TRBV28,TGTGCCAGCAGTTTCAGGATAACTAATGAAAAACTGTTTTTT,CASSFRITNEKLFF
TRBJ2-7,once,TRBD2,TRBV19,TGTGCCACCGCGGGGGGATTCGCCTACGAGCAGTACTTC,CATAGGFAYEQYF
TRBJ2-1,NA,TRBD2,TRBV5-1,TGCGCCAGCAGCTTCGGACTAGCGGGAGTCGATGAGCAGTTCTTC,CASSFGLAGVDEQFF
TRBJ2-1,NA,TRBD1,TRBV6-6,TGTGCCAGCAGTTACCGCCGGGACAGGGCCAATGAGCAGTTCTTC,CASSYRRDRANEQFF
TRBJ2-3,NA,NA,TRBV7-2,TGTGCCAGCAGCTTAATGGGCGGAATGAGCACAGATACGCAGTATTTT,CASSLMGGMSTDTQYF
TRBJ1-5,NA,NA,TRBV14,TGTGCCAGCAGCCAAGAGATTCGGGGGGATAGCAATCAGCCCCAGCATTTT,CASSQEIRGDSNQPQHF
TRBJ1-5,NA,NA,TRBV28,TGTGCCAGCAGTTCACTCGGTCAGCCCCAGCATTTT,CASSSLGQPQHF
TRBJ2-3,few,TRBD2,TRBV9,TGTGCCAGCAGCGCTAGCGGGAAAGAAGATACGCAGTATTTT,CASSASGKEDTQYF
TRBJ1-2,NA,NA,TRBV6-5,TGTGCCAGCAGTCTCAGTTCGTCTCGTAGCTACACCTTC,CASSLSSSRSYTF
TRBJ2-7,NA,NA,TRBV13,TGTGCCAGCAGCCGCCGAATGTCGGGGGAAGAGCAGTACTTC,CASSRRMSGEEQYF
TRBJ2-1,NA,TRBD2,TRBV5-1,TGCGCCAGCAGCTTGAGAGTAGCGGGATACAATGAGCAGTTCTTC,CASSLRVAGYNEQFF
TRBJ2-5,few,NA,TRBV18,TGTGCCAGCTCACCACCGACCGAGAAGGCGGAGGGGGGGGAGGAGACCCAGTACTTC,CASSPPTEKAEGGEETQYF
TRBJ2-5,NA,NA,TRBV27,TGTGCCAGCAGTTATTTAGGAGAAGAGACCCAGTACTTC,CASSYLGEETQYF
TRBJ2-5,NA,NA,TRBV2,TGTGCCAGCAGTGAAGCAAAGACCCAGTACTTC,CASSEAKTQYF
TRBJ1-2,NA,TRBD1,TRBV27,TGTGCCAGCAGTAGTTTAAACAGGGGGCCGAACTATGGCTACACCTTC,CASSSLNRGPNYGYTF
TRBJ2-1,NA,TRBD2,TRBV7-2,TGTGCCAGCAGCAGACTAGCGGGAGGGGGTTTTAATGAGCAGTTCTTC,CASSRLAGGGFNEQFF
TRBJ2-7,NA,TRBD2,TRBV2,TGTGCCAGCAGTGAGTCTAGCGGGAGACCCTACGAGCAGTACTTC,CASSESSGRPYEQYF
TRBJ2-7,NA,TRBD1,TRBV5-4,TGTGCCAGCAGCTTGCGGGCAGGGGGCCGGGAGCAGTACTTC,CASSLRAGGREQYF
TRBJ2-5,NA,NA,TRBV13,TGTGCCAGCAGCTCCCGGGCGGGAGAGACCCAGTACTTC,CASSSRAGETQYF
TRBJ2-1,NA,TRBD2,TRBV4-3,TGCGCCAGCAGCCAAGTTTGGACTAGCGGGGGCTACAATGAGCAGTTCTTC,CASSQVWTSGGYNEQFF
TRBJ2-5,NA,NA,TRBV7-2,TGTGCCAGCAGCCCAGCAGGAGGAAGGGCCGAGACCCAGTACTTC,CASSPAGGRAETQYF
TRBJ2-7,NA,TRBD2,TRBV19,TGTGCCAGTAGTCCGCCGGGACTAGCGGGAGCAGCCTACGAGCAGTACTTC,CASSPPGLAGAAYEQYF
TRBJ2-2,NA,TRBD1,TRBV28,TGTGCCAGCCGTTTCCCCCAGGACAGGGTGAACACCGGGGAGCTGTTTTTT,CASRFPQDRVNTGELFF
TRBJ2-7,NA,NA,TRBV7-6,TGTGCCAGCAGCTCCGGGGGGACAGGACCCTACGAGCAGTACTTC,CASSSGGTGPYEQYF
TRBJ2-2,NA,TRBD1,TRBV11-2,TGTGCCAGCAGCTTAGAATGGGGACAGGGGGAAGACACCGGGGAGCTGTTTTTT,CASSLEWGQGEDTGELFF
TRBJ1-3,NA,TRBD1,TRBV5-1,TGCGCCAGCAGCTCCGGGACAGTGGTCGTTGGGAACTCTGGAAACACCATATATTTT,CASSSGTVVVGNSGNTIYF
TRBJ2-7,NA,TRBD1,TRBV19,TGTGCCAGTAGCAACCCCGGACAGGCCTCGAGCGAGCAGTACTTC,CASSNPGQASSEQYF
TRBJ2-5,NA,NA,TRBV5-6,TGTGCCAGCAGCTTGTTGGAGACCCAGTACTTC,CASSLLETQYF
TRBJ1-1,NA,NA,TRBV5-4,TGTGCCAGCAGCCGCAGGGAGGCTGAAGCTTTCTTT,CASSRREAEAFF
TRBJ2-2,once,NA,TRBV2,TGTGCCAGCAGGGGCGGACTGAGCACCGGGGAGCTGTTTTTT,CASRGGLSTGELFF
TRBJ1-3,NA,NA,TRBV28,TGTGCCAGCAGCTTTGGAGGGGTCTGGGGTCGATCTGGAAACACCATATATTTT,CASSFGGVWGRSGNTIYF
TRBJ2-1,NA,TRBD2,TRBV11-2,TGTGCCAGCAGCCAGTGGGCTAGCGGGAGGGCCAGCGTAAATGAGCAGTTCTTC,CASSQWASGRASVNEQFF
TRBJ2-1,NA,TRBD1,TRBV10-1,TGCGCCAGCAGTGAGTCTGGGACAGGGGCCCATGAGCAGTTCTTC,CASSESGTGAHEQFF
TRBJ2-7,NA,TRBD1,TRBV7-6,TGTGCCAGCAGCTTTGGACAGGGGACGCACGAGCAGTACTTC,CASSFGQGTHEQYF
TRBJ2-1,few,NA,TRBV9,TGTGCCAGCAGCGTAGAAGCGGGTTCTTACGATGAGCAGTTCTTC,CASSVEAGSYDEQFF
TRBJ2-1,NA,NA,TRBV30,TGTGCCTGGAGCGGGCCGTTTAATGAGCAGTTCTTC,CAWSGPFNEQFF
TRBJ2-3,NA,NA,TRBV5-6,TGTGCCAGCAGCTTGTACAGGGTCTACACAGATACGCAGTATTTT,CASSLYRVYTDTQYF
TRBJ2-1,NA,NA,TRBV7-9,TGTGCCAGCAGCTCCAGGAATGAGCAGTTCTTC,CASSSRNEQFF
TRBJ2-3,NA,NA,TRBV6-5,TGTGCCAGCAGTTACGTCGGGGGGCAGGGCACAGATACGCAGTATTTT,CASSYVGGQGTDTQYF
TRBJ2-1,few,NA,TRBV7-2,TGTGCCAGCAGCTCCCAGCGGTACAATGAGCAGTTCTTC,CASSSQRYNEQFF
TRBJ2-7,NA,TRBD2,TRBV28,TGTGCCAGCAGTCCACAGCGGGAGCAAGACGAGCAGTACTTC,CASSPQREQDEQYF